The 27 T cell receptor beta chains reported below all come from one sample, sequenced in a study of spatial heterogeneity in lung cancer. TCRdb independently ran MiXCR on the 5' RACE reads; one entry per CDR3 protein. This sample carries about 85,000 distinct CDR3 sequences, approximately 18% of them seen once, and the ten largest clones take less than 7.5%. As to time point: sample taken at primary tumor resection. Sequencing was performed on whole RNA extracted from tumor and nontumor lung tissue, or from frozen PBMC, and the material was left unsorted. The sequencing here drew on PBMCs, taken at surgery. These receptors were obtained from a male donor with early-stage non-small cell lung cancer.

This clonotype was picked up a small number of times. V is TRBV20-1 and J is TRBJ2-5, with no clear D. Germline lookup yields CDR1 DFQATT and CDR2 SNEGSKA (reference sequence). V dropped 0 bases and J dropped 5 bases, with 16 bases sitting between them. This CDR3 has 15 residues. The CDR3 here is CSARDLGRPEETQYF. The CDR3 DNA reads TGCAGTGCTAGAGATCTCGGCCGGCCAGAGGAGACCCAGTACTTC.

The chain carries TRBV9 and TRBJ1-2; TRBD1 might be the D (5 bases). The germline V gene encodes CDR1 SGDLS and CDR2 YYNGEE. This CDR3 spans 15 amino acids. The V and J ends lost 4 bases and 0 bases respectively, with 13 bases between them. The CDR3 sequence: CASSPARDANYGYTF. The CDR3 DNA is TGTGCCAGCAGCCCGGCGCGGGACGCTAACTATGGCTACACCTTC. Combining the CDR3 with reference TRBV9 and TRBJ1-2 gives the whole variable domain DSGVTQTPKHLITATGQRVTLRCSPRSGDLSVYWYQQSLDQGLQFLIQYYNGEERAKGNILERFSAQQFPDLHSELNLSSLELGDSALYFCASSPARDANYGYTFGSGTRLTVV.

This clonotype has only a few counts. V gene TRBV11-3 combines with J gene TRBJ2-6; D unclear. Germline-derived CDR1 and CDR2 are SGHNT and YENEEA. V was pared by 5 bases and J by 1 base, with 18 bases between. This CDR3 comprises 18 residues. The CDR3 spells CASSPLTFLTSGANVLTF. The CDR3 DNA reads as TGTGCCAGCAGCCCTTTGACTTTCCTCACGTCTGGGGCCAACGTCCTGACTTTC.

The CDR3: CSAGGGTGRTQETQYF. The CDR3 nucleotides are TGCAGTGCTGGAGGGGGGACAGGACGTACCCAAGAGACCCAGTACTTC. The chain is built from TRBV20-1 and TRBJ2-5; 8 bases are shared with TRBD1. Germline values: CDR1 DFQATT, CDR2 SNEGSKA (reference sequence). This CDR3 is built from 16 residues. Trimming took 5 bases from V and 1 from J; bases not matched to a gene: 12.

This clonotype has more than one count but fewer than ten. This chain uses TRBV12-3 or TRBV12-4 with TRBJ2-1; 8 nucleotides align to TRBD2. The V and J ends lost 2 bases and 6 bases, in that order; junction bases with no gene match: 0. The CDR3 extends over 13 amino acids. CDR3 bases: TGTGCCAGCAGTTTAACTAGCGGCAATGAGCAGTTCTTC. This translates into CASSLTSGNEQFF.

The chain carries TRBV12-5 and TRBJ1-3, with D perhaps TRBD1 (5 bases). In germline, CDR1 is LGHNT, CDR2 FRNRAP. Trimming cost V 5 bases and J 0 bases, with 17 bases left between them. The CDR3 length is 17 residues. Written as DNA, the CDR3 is TGTGCTAGTGGTCCGCTACATCAGGACAACTCTGGAAACACCATATATTTT. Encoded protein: CASGPLHQDNSGNTIYF.

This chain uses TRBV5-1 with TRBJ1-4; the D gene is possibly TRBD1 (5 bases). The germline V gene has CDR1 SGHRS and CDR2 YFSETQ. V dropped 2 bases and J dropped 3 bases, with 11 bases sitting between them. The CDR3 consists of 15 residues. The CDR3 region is CASSFRGTANEKLFF. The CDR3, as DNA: TGCGCCAGCAGCTTCCGCGGGACGGCTAATGAAAAACTGTTTTTT.

CDR3 sequence: CASSLELVQGMNTEAFF. The CDR3, as DNA: TGCGCCAGCAGCTTGGAGTTGGTGCAGGGGATGAACACTGAAGCTTTCTTT. The chain is built from TRBV5-1 and TRBJ1-1; D is perhaps TRBD1 (6 bases). With 0 bases removed from V and 0 bases from J, the gap between germline ends came to 15 bases. The CDR3 runs to 17 residues. The germline V gene has CDR1 SGHRS and CDR2 YFSETQ. Based on the CDR3 plus reference TRBV5-1 and TRBJ1-1, the full variable domain is KAGVTQTPRYLIKTRGQQVTLSCSPISGHRSVSWYQQTPGQGLQFLFEYFSETQRNKGNFPGRFSGRQFSNSRSEMNVSTLELGDSALYLCASSLELVQGMNTEAFFGQGTRLTVV.

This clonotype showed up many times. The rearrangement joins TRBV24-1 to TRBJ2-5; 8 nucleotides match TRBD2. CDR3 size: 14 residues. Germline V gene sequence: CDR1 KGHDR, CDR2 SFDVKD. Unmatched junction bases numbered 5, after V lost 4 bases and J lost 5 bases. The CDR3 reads CATSEAGAVETQYF. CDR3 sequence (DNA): TGTGCCACCAGTGAAGCGGGGGCGGTTGAGACCCAGTACTTC.

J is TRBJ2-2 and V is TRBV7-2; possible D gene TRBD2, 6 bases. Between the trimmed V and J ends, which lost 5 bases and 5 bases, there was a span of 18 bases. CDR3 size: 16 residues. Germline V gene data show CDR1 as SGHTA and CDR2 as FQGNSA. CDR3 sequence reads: CASSLARDGGTGELFF. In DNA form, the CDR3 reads TGTGCCAGCAGCCTCGCCAGGGACGGAGGGACCGGGGAGCTGTTTTTT. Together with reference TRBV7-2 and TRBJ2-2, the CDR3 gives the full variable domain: GAGVSQSPSNKVTEKGKDVELRCDPISGHTALYWYRQSLGQGLEFLIYFQGNSAPDKSGLPSDRFSAERTGGSVSTLTIQRTQQEDSAVYLCASSLARDGGTGELFFGEGSRLTVL.

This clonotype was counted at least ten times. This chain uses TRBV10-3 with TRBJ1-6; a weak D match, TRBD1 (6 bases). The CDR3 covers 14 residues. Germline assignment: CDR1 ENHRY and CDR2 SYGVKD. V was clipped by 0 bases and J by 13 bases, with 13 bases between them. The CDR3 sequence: CAISESLDSGPLHF. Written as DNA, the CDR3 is TGTGCCATCAGTGAGTCGTTGGACAGCGGCCCCCTCCACTTT.

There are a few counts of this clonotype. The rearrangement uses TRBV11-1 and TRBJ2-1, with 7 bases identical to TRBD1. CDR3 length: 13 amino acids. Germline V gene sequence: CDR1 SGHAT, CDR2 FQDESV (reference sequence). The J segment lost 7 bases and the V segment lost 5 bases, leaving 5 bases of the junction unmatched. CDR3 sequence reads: CASSPRQGNEQFF. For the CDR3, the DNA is TGTGCCAGCAGCCCTCGACAGGGAAATGAGCAGTTCTTC.

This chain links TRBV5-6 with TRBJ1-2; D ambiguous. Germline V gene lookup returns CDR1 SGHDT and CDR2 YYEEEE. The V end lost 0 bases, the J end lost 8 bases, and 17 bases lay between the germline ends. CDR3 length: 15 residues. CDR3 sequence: CASSLDILHGGGYTF. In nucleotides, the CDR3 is TGTGCCAGCAGCTTGGATATTCTCCATGGAGGAGGCTACACCTTC.

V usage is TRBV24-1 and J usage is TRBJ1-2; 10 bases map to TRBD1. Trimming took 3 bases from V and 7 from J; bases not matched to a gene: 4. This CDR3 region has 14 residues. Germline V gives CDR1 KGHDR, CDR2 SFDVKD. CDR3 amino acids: CATSDRDRGRGYTF. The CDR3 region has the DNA TGTGCCACCAGTGATCGGGACAGGGGCCGTGGCTACACCTTC.

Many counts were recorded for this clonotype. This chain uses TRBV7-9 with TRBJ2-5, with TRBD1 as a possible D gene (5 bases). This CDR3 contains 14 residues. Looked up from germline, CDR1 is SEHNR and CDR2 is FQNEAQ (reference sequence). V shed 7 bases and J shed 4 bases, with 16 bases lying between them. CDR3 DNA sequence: TGTGCCAGCAACCCCTCCCGGCAGGGAGAGACCCAGTACTTC. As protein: CASNPSRQGETQYF.

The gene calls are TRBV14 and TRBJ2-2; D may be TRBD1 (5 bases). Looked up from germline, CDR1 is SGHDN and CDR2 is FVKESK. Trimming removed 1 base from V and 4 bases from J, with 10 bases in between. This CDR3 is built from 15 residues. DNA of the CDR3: TGTGCCAGCAGCCAAGTGCAGGGCCCCACCGGGGAGCTGTTTTTT. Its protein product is CASSQVQGPTGELFF.

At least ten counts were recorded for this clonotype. The CDR3 loop is CATAGNTGELFF. The CDR3 DNA is TGTGCCACCGCTGGGAACACCGGGGAGCTGTTTTTT. The rearrangement joins TRBV10-3 to TRBJ2-2; D is uncertain. Germline CDR1 and CDR2: ENHRY and SYGVKD. This CDR3 is built from 12 residues. V lost 10 bases and J lost 1, with 7 bases in between.

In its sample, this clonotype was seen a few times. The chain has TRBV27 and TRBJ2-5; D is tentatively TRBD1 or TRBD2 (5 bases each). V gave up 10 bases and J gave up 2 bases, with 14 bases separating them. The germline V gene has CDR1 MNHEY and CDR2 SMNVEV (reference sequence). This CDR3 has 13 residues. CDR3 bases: TGTGCCACCCAAACCGGGGCTCAAGAGACCCAGTACTTC. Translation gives CATQTGAQETQYF.

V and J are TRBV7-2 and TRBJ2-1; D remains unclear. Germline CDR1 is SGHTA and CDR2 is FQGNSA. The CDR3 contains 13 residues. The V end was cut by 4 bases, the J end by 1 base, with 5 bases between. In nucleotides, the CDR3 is TGTGCCAGCAGCTCTGCTTCCTACAATGAGCAGTTCTTC. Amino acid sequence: CASSSASYNEQFF.

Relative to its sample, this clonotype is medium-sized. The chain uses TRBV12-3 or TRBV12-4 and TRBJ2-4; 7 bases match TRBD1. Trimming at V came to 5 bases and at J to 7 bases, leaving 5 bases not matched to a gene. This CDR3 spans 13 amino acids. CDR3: CASSGATGNIQYF. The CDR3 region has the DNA TGTGCCAGCAGTGGTGCGACAGGGAACATTCAGTACTTC.

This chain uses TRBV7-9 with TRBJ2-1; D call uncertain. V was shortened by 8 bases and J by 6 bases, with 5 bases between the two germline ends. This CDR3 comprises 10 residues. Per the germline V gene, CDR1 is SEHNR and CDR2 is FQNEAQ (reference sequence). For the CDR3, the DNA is TGTGCCAGCTCCCGCAATGAGCAGTTCTTC. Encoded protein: CASSRNEQFF.

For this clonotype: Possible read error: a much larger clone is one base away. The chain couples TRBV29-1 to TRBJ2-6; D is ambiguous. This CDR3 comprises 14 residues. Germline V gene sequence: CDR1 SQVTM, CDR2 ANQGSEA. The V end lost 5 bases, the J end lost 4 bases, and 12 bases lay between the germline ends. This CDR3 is CSVFWTWGANVLTF. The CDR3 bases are TGCAGCGTTTTTTGGACGTGGGGGGCCAACGTCCTGACTTTC. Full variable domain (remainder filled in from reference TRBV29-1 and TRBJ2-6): SAVISQKPSRDICQRGTSLTIQCQVDSQVTMMFWYRQQPGQSLTLIATANQGSEATYESGFVIDKFPISRPNLTFSTLTVSNMSPEDSSIYLCSVFWTWGANVLTFGAGSRLTVL.

As DNA, the CDR3 is TGTGCCAGCAGCCAACCACAGGGGTACAATGAGCAGTTCTTC. Protein: CASSQPQGYNEQFF. The chain carries TRBV2 and TRBJ2-1; 7 positions agree with TRBD1. Germline values: CDR1 SNHLY, CDR2 FYNNEI. After removal of 6 bases from V and 4 bases from J, the junction contained 6 bases not matched to a gene. This CDR3 is built from 14 residues.

Here the CDR3 reads CASSQGATLQAFF. CDR3 bases: TGTGCCAGCAGCCAAGGAGCGACCTTACAAGCTTTCTTT. The gene calls are TRBV3-1 and TRBJ1-1; no firm D call. With 1 base removed from V and 9 bases from J, the gap between germline ends came to 12 bases. Germline V gives CDR1 LGHDT, CDR2 YNNKEL (reference sequence). This CDR3 has 13 residues.

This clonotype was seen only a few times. CDR3 amino acids: CASRPGLAGTYEQYF. In DNA form, the CDR3 reads TGTGCCAGCCGCCCGGGACTAGCGGGAACCTACGAGCAGTACTTC. This chain links TRBV5-4 with TRBJ2-7; 13 bases match TRBD2. Trimming took 7 bases from V and 2 from J; bases not matched to a gene: 6. This CDR3 spans 15 amino acids. The germline gives CDR1 SGHNT, CDR2 YYREEE (reference sequence).

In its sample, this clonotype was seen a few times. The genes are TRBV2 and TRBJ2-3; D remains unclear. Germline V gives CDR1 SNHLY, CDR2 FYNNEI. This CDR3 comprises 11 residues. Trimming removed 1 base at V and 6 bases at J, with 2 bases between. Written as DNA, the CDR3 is TGTGCCAGCAGTGAAGGGGATACGCAGTATTTT. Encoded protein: CASSEGDTQYF.

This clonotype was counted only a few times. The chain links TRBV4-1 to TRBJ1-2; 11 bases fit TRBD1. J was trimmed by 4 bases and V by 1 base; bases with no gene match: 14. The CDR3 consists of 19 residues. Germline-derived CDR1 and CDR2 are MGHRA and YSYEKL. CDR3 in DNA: TGCGCCAGCAGCCAAGGGGGAGGTCCCGGACAGGGGGCTGGCTATGGCTACACCTTC. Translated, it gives CASSQGGGPGQGAGYGYTF.